The 5 T cell receptor beta chains reported below all come from one sample, sequenced in a study of CD4 T cells in relation to SARS-CoV-2 and coronaviruses. Antigens of these TCRs are unknown. The protocol was immunoSEQ multiplex PCR, while the TCRdb copy is restricted to in-frame clones and leaves out a portion. The repertoire holds around 18,000 clones, with 70% to 85% as singletons. Unexposed donor CD4+ T cells date from about 2011-2018, before the COVID-19 pandemic. Isolation of CD4+ T cells took place after around 11 days in culture. The sequenced sample consisted of CD4+ T cells from PBMCs, cultured in vitro. All receptors come from a human donor in good health.

The chain recombines TRBV6-5 with TRBJ2-7, with D maybe TRBD1 (6 bases). V gave up 0 bases and J gave up 0 bases, with 12 bases separating them. CDR3 length: 16 residues. Germline V CDR1 and CDR2: MNHEY, SVGAGI. The CDR3 DNA reads TGTGCCAGCAGTTACTCTACAGGGTTAGGCTCCTACGAGCAGTACTTC. Encoded protein: CASSYSTGLGSYEQYF.

The chain carries TRBV6-2 or TRBV6-3 and TRBJ2-1, with 13 bases that match TRBD2. The CDR3 is made up of 16 amino acids. The V gene end was trimmed by 3 bases and the J gene end by 9 bases; junction bases not matched to a gene: 8. Germline V gene lookup returns CDR1 MNHEY and CDR2 SVGEGT. The CDR3 is CASSYSAGLAGLEQFF. In DNA, the CDR3 is TGTGCCAGCAGTTATTCCGCGGGACTAGCGGGACTTGAGCAGTTCTTC.

This clone was seen more than once but under ten times. The chain employs TRBV5-6 and TRBJ2-7; D gene uncertain. Germline V CDR1 and CDR2: SGHDT, YYEEEE. V was clipped by 1 base and J by 4 bases, with 6 bases between them. The CDR3 is made up of 12 amino acids. The DNA of the CDR3 is TGTGCCAGCAGCTTGTACGGATACGAGCAGTACTTC. Protein: CASSLYGYEQYF.

The chain recombines TRBV27 with TRBJ2-2; 11 bases are a match to TRBD2. With 6 bases clipped from V and 4 bases from J, the junction kept 10 bases outside the gene matches. Germline V gene data show CDR1 as MNHEY and CDR2 as SMNVEV (reference sequence). This CDR3 spans 17 amino acids. The CDR3 loop reads CASSHISGRAGTGELFF. The CDR3 nucleotides are TGTGCCAGCAGCCATATTAGCGGGAGGGCGGGCACCGGGGAGCTGTTTTTT.

V is TRBV2 and J is TRBJ2-3; D not resolved. CDR1 and CDR2 (germline): SNHLY, FYNNEI. The V end was cut by 4 bases, the J end by 2 bases, with 10 bases between. The CDR3 totals 14 residues. The CDR3 nucleotides read TGTGCCAGCAGTGTATCCTTTGTCACAGATACGCAGTATTTT. It specifies CASSVSFVTDTQYF.